The entry below describes one T cell receptor (beta chain). These data belong to a study of blood T cell repertoires in COVID-19. For the study at large: Nucleic acid was either cDNA or gDNA, and it came from T cells, B-cell-depleted T cells, or PBMCs.

CDR3 length: 11 amino acids. Germline V gene sequence: CDR1 SGHAT, CDR2 FQNNGV. V shed 5 bases, J shed 11 bases, and the junction held 5 bases outside the gene matches. Generated by immunoSEQ multiplex PCR, the TCRdb table keeps only in-frame clones and is missing some. The sample carries roughly 220,000 clones, approximately 81% recorded once. Sequenced input: peripheral blood. The rearrangement uses TRBV11-2 and TRBJ1-1, with 7 nucleotides matching TRBD1. The clonotype was recovered from a man aged 25 to 45 with active or convalescent COVID-19. The CDR3 nucleotides are TGTGCCAGCAGCCCCGACAGGGTTGCTTTCTTT. Amino acids: CASSPDRVAFF.